This T cell receptor beta chain is drawn from a study of blood T cell repertoires in COVID-19. Some clones are missing from TCRdb's copy, which holds only in-frame ones; the method was immunoSEQ multiplex PCR. The sample contains 250,000 or so clones, roughly 90% of which appear only once. Sequenced sample: peripheral blood. The source of this sequence is a woman aged 25 to 39 with acute or convalescent COVID-19.

Here the CDR3 reads CASSPLGQGKTQYF. DNA of the CDR3: TGTGCCAGCTCACCTCTCGGACAGGGAAAGACCCAGTACTTC. The chain has TRBV18 and TRBJ2-5, with 8 bases fitting TRBD1. The junction had 6 bases not matched to a gene; V was cut back by 3 bases and J by 6 bases. Germline V gene data show CDR1 as KGHSH and CDR2 as LQKENI. The CDR3 loop spans 14 amino acids.